A selection of T cell receptor beta chains follows, all from one sample in a study of cytomegalovirus exposure and HLA in healthy donors. The protocol was immunoSEQ multiplex PCR, while the TCRdb copy is restricted to in-frame clones and leaves out a portion. The repertoire has 150,000 to 200,000 clones, about two thirds of them found once; the top ten carry 4.5%. Sequenced input: PBMCs. These receptors were collected from a woman aged 18-29 years in good health and CMV-seropositive. CDR3s leave out the opening cysteine and the closing phenylalanine or tryptophan. Only some rows state a clone size, as once, few, many or a class for expanded clones.

v_call,clone_size,cdr3_length,cdr3_aa
TRBV14,-,12,ASSQRGGNTEAF
TRBV19,-,10,ASRDYADTQY
TRBV27,-,12,ASSSRQGYQPQH
TRBV4-3,once,13,ASSQASGKSYEQY
TRBV5-1,-,12,ASSLGQVSTEAF
TRBV4-2,-,14,ASRETTAGTYNEQF
TRBV5-6,-,11,ASSRLADYEQC
TRBV5-1,-,13,ASSLAQGLHGELF
TRBV4-2,-,10,ASSQVYGELF
TRBV7-2,-,13,ASSLVAGGPYEQY
TRBV5-1,-,12,ASSEGLAGAEQY
TRBV14,once,11,ASSTTGVGEQY
TRBV5-6,-,9,ASSLEETQY
TRBV18,once,13,ASSPTGTGFYEQY
TRBV19,-,13,ASRLQGPSGNTIY
TRBV5-1,-,11,ASSLDVGHEQY
TRBV27,few,13,ASRPWTSGDDEQY